The 5 T cell receptor beta chains in this list originate from one sample, sequenced in a study of Graves' ophthalmopathy and Graves' hyperthyroidism. CDR3 regions of TCR beta were amplified from RNA transcripts. Following a first-round RT-PCR that used HTBI primers, a second-round multiplex PCR was carried out. TCRdb redid the calling of the multiplex PCR reads with MiXCR, one entry per CDR3 protein. This table has some 350,000 distinct CDR3 sequences, 17% appearing once. Specimen: peripheral blood. The origin of the receptors is an adult woman with stable Graves' hyperthyroidism.

Ten or more counts support this clonotype. The V call is TRBV15, the J call TRBJ1-2, with D unclear. Germline assignment: CDR1 LNHNV and CDR2 YYDKDF (reference sequence). The ends were cut back, 0 bases at V and 7 bases at J, with 12 bases in the middle. The CDR3 has 14 residues. As DNA, the CDR3 is TGTGCCACCAGCAGAGATACAGAGTTTTTTGGCTACACCTTC. The encoded protein is CATSRDTEFFGYTF.

The chain recombines TRBV6-1 with TRBJ2-2, with D perhaps TRBD1 (5 bases). Germline lookup yields CDR1 MNHNS and CDR2 SASEGT. Between the trimmed V and J ends, which lost 7 bases and 4 bases, there was a span of 13 bases. The CDR3 extends over 14 amino acids. The DNA for the CDR3 is TGTGCCAGCATTGGACATTCATTCACCGGGGAGCTGTTTTTT. It specifies CASIGHSFTGELFF.

In its sample, this clonotype was seen many times. This chain uses TRBV9 with TRBJ1-2, with 7 bases that match TRBD1. The length of the CDR3 is 15 residues. Germline V gives CDR1 SGDLS, CDR2 YYNGEE. V gave up 4 bases and J gave up 5 bases; unmatched junction bases: 11. In DNA, the CDR3 is TGTGCCAGCAGCCAGGGACAGCCTGGGGTTTATGGCTACACCTTC. Translation: CASSQGQPGVYGYTF.

This clonotype was seen ten or more times. This chain links TRBV30 with TRBJ1-2, with D unresolved. The V and J ends lost 0 bases and 7 bases respectively, with 6 bases between them. From germline, CDR1 is GTSNPN and CDR2 SVGIG (reference sequence). The CDR3 contains 11 residues. CDR3 residues: CAWSVRGGYTF. The CDR3 region has the DNA TGTGCCTGGAGTGTCCGCGGTGGCTACACCTTC.

The table lists this clonotype with many counts. V is TRBV11-2 and J is TRBJ1-1; TRBD1 is a possible D gene (5 bases). The CDR3 has 15 amino acids. Looked up from germline, CDR1 is SGHAT and CDR2 is FQNNGV. Trimming removed 5 bases from V and 3 bases from J, with 16 bases in between. CDR3 coding DNA: TGTGCCAGCAGCCCGACAGCCGGATATGACACTGAAGCTTTCTTT. Translation: CASSPTAGYDTEAFF.